The subject of this entry is one TCR beta chain. Germline CDR1 reads SNHLY; CDR2 reads FYNNEI. V was shortened by 6 bases and J by 0 bases, with 12 bases between the two germline ends. The CDR3 totals 15 residues. The sample is drawn from a study of blood T cell repertoires in COVID-19. Method: immunoSEQ multiplex PCR; TCRdb's copy keeps in-frame clones and lacks some. The repertoire holds approximately 100,000 clones, around 85% seen once, with roughly 12% in the top ten. This sequence originates from a human donor in a cohort sampled during active COVID-19. The sequenced sample was peripheral blood. J is TRBJ1-3 and V is TRBV2; D is unresolved. The CDR3 region is CASRAAGGSGNTIYF. The CDR3 DNA reads TGTGCCAGCAGAGCCGCCGGAGGCTCTGGAAACACCATATATTTT.